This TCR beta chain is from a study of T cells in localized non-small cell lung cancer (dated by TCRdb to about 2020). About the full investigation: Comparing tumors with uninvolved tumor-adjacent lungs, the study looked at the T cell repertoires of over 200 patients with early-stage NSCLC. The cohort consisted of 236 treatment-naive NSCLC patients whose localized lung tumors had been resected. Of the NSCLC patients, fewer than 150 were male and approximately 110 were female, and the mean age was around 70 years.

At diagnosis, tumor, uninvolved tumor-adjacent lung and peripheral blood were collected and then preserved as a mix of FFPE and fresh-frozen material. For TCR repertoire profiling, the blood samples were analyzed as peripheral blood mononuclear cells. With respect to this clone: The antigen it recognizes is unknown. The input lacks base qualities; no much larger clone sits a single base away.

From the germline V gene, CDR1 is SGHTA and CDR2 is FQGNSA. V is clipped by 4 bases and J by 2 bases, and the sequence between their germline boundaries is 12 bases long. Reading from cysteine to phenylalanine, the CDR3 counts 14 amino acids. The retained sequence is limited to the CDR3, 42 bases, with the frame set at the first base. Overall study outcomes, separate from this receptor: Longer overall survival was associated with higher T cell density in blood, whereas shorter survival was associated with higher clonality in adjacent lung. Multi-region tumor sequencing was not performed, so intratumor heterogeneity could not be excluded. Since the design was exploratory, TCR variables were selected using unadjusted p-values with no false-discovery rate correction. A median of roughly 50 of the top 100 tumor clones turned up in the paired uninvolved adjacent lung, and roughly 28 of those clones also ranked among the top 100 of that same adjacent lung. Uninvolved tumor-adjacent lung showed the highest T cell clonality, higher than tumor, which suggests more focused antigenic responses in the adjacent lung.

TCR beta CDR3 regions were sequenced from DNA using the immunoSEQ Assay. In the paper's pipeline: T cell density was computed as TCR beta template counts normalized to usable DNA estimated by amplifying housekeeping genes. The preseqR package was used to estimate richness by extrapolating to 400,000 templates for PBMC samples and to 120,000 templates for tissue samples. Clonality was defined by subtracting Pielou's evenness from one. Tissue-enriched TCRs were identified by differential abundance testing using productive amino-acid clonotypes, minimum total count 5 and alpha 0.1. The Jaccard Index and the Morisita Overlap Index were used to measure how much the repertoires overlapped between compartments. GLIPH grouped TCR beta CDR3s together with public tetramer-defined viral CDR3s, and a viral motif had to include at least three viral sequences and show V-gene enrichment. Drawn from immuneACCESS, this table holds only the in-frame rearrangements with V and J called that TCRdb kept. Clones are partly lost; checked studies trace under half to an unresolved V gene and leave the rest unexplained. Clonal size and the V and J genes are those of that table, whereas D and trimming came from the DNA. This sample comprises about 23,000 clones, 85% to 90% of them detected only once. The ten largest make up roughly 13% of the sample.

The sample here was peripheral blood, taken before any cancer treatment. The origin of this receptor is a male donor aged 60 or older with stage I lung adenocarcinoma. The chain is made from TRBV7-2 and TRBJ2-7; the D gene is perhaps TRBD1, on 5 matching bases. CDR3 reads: CASSSGSVTYEQYF. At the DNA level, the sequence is TGTGCCAGCAGCTCAGGGTCTGTGACCTACGAGCAGTACTTC.